This T cell receptor beta chain was documented in a study of blood T cell repertoires in COVID-19. Study background: T cells, B-cell-depleted T cells, or PBMCs provided the cDNA or gDNA that served as material.

The sample holds a few counts of this clone. TCRdb's copy holds only in-frame clones and misses some; the assay was immunoSEQ multiplex PCR. This sample has almost 50,000 clones, with 80% to 85% found just once. The sequenced material came from peripheral blood. The receptor was isolated from a man aged 45-60 years with acute or convalescent COVID-19.

CDR3 sequence reads: CASSEGEFMNTEAFF. For the CDR3, the DNA is TGTGCCAGTAGTGAAGGAGAATTCATGAACACTGAAGCTTTCTTT. The rearrangement joins TRBV19 to TRBJ1-1; D unresolved. Germline loops: CDR1 LNHDA, CDR2 SQIVND (reference sequence). CDR3 length equals 15 residues. Between the trimmed V and J ends, which lost 5 bases and 0 bases, there was a span of 13 bases.